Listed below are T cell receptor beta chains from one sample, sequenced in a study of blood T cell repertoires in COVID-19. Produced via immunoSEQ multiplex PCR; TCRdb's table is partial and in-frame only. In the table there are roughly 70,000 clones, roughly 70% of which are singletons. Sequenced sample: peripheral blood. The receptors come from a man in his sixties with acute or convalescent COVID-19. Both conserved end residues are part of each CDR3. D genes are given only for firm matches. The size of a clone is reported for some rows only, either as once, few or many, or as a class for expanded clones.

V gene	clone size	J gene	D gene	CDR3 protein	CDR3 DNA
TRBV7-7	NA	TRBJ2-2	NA	CASSVSPGGELFF	TGTGCCAGCAGCGTATCCCCAGGCGGGGAGCTGTTTTTT
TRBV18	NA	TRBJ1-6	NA	CASAATEINSPLHF	TGTGCCAGCGCGGCGACAGAGATAAATTCACCCCTCCACTTT
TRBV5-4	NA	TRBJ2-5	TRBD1	CASSSSGTVQETQYF	TGTGCCAGCAGCTCCTCCGGGACAGTTCAAGAGACCCAGTACTTC
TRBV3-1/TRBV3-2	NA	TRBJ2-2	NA	CASMNRGGSGELFF	TGTGCCAGCATGAACAGGGGGGGGAGCGGGGAGCTGTTTTTT
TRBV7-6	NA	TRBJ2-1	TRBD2	CASSPGRGTSGAGSYNEQFF	TGTGCCAGCAGCCCCGGACGGGGGACTAGCGGGGCAGGCTCCTACAATGAGCAGTTCTTC
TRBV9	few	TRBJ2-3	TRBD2	CASSVRGGRGGDGTDTQYF	TGTGCCAGCAGCGTCCGGGGGGGAAGGGGAGGTGACGGGACAGATACGCAGTATTTT
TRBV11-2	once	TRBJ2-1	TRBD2	CASSLALGTSGDRRLF	TGTGCCAGCAGCTTAGCTCTAGGGACTAGCGGAGACCGGCGCCTCTTC
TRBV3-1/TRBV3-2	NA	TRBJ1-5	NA	CASSQDRLVPFGPQHF	TGTGCCAGCAGCCAAGACAGGTTGGTACCATTTGGGCCCCAGCATTTT
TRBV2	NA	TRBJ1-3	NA	CASSKGEAGNTIYF	TGTGCCAGCAGTAAGGGGGAAGCTGGGAACACCATATATTTT
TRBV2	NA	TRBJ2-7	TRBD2	CASLGGGSGRRRYF	TGTGCCAGCCTTGGGGGCGGTAGCGGGAGGAGGAGGTACTTC
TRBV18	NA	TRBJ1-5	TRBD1	CASSQGRGQDQPQHF	TGTGCCAGCTCACAGGGCAGGGGACAGGATCAGCCCCAGCATTTT
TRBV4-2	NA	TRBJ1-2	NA	CASSQEYGQQDGYTF	TGTGCCAGCAGCCAAGAGTACGGACAGCAGGATGGCTACACCTTC
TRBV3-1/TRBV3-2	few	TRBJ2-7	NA	CASSQPRAASSYEQYF	TGTGCCAGCAGCCAACCGCGGGCGGCTAGCTCCTACGAGCAGTACTTC
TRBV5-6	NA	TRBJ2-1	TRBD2	CASSLGLAGVMDEQFF	TGTGCCAGCAGCTTGGGACTAGCGGGGGTCATGGATGAGCAGTTCTTC
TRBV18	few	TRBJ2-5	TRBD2	CASSITSGRAGETQYF	TGTGCCAGCTCAATTACTAGCGGGAGGGCCGGTGAGACCCAGTACTTC
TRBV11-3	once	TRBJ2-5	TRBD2	CASSLGSGRGVQETQYF	TGTGCCAGCAGCTTGGGAAGCGGGAGGGGAGTTCAAGAGACCCAGTACTTC
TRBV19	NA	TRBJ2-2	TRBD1	CASREQGAVGELFF	TGTGCCAGTAGGGAGCAGGGGGCGGTCGGGGAGCTGTTTTTT
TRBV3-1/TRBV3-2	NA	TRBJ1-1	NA	CASSQARTEAFF	TGTGCCAGCAGCCAAGCTAGGACTGAAGCTTTCTTT
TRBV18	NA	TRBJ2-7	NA	CASSPTVSYEQYF	TGTGCCAGCTCACCGACAGTTTCCTACGAGCAGTACTTC
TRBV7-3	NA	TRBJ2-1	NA	CASSLTSYNEQFF	TGTGCCAGCAGCTTAACTAGCTACAATGAGCAGTTCTTC
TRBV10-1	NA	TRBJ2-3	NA	CASSEISGFSTDTQYF	TGCGCCAGCAGTGAGATAAGCGGTTTCAGCACAGATACGCAGTATTTT
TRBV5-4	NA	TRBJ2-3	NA	CASSLELGADTQYF	TGTGCCAGCAGCTTGGAGTTGGGAGCGGATACGCAGTATTTT
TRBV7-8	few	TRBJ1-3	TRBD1	CASSLGTGSNTIYF	TGTGCCAGCAGCTTAGGGACAGGGAGTAACACCATATATTTT
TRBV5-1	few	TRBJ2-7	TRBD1	CASSPGQGAYEQYF	TGCGCCAGCAGCCCGGGACAGGGGGCCTACGAGCAGTACTTC
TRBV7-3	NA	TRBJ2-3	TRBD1	CASSSGQGADTQYF	TGTGCCAGCAGCTCGGGACAGGGGGCAGATACGCAGTATTTT
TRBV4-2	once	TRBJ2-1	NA	CASSQDLRNEQFF	TGTGCCAGCAGCCAAGATTTGCGAAATGAGCAGTTCTTC
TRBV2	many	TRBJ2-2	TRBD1	CASSENRGISNTGELFF	TGTGCCAGCAGTGAGAACAGGGGAATTTCGAACACCGGGGAGCTGTTTTTT
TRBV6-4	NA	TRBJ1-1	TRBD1	CASNRYDRGGKAFF	TGTGCCAGCAACCGATACGACAGGGGTGGAAAAGCTTTCTTT
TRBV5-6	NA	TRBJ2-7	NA	CASSWVFGGYEQYF	TGTGCCAGCAGTTGGGTCTTCGGGGGCTACGAGCAGTACTTC
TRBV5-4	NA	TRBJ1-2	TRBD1	CASKTWDRAGYTF	TGTGCCAGCAAAACTTGGGACAGGGCTGGCTACACCTTC
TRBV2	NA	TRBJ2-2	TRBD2	CAGRGGGASGELFF	TGTGCCGGACGAGGCGGGGGGGCTTCCGGGGAGCTGTTTTTT
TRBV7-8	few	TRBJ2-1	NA	CASSFQGGNEQFF	TGTGCCAGCAGCTTCCAGGGAGGCAATGAGCAGTTCTTC
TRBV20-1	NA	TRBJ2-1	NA	CSAGSANEQFF	TGCAGTGCCGGGAGCGCCAATGAGCAGTTCTTC
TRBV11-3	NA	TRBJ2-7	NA	CASSLDGENEQYF	TGTGCCAGCAGCTTAGACGGAGAAAACGAGCAGTACTTC
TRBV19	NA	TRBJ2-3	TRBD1	CASSIRGQGAITDTQYF	TGTGCCAGTAGTATCCGGGGACAGGGGGCGATAACAGATACGCAGTATTTT
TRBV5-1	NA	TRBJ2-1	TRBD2	CASSLVVAGDEQFF	TGCGCCAGCAGCTTGGTAGTAGCGGGAGATGAGCAGTTCTTC
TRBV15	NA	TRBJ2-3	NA	CATSRVGTGASTDTQYF	TGTGCCACCAGCAGAGTTGGGACGGGAGCTAGCACAGATACGCAGTATTTT
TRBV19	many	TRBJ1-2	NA	CASSTQGGGYTF	TGTGCCAGTAGTACTCAGGGCGGTGGCTACACCTTC